Below, one TCR beta chain is given with its context. Its target is unknown. This record belongs to a study of cytomegalovirus exposure and HLA in healthy donors. The study's findings and limits: TCR beta V- and J-gene trimming was later associated with a missense DCLRE1C variant.

The germline V gene has CDR1 GTSNPN and CDR2 SVGIG (reference sequence). The CDR3 loop spans 15 amino acids. The V and J ends lost 0 bases and 0 bases respectively, with 9 bases between them. The PCR used 60 Vbeta and 13 Jbeta primers. Method: immunoSEQ multiplex PCR; TCRdb's copy keeps in-frame clones and lacks some. Seen in this sample are roughly 90,000 clones; the ten most common clones hold 15%. Material for sequencing was PBMCs. The V gene is TRBV30, the J gene TRBJ1-3; the D gene is possibly TRBD1 (6 bases). The receptor comes from a man aged 50 or older in good health and CMV-seropositive. The CDR3 is CAWSVLDSSGNTIYF. The CDR3 nucleotides are TGTGCCTGGAGTGTACTGGACAGCTCTGGAAACACCATATATTTT.